This record covers a single T cell receptor (beta chain). This clonotype came up many times. Nothing much larger sits one base from this clone, and base qualities are not available. Here V drops 3 bases and J drops 6 bases, and the junction holds 8 bases not matched to any gene. Measured from the cysteine to the phenylalanine, the CDR3 is 14 residues long. Only CDR3 DNA remains: 42 bases, in frame from the first base. From the germline V gene, CDR1 is SGHRS and CDR2 is YFSETQ. The sample originates from a study of T cells after yellow fever vaccination (dated by TCRdb to about 2019). Broadly, across the study: Libraries from fractions with low cell numbers were prepared with the SMART-Seq v4 Ultra Low Input RNA kit. To follow T-cell clones before and after both primary and booster YFV17D yellow fever vaccination, bulk TCR alpha and beta repertoires underwent longitudinal sequencing. The cohort comprised two healthy male donors, one aged 18 to 30 and one aged 30 to 40 years. Blood was drawn at multiple timepoints before and after primary and secondary immunization, with bulk PBMC replicates and cell subsets isolated.

General study outcomes and caveats: Most clones expanded after primary vaccination (96% of CD4 and 88% of CD8) were re-detected after the booster, suggesting that broad memory maintenance occurred. Because the study included only two donors, the extent to which the findings can be generalized is limited. The secondary T-cell response was weaker than the primary response but faster, peaking on day 5 instead of day 15. A small share of clonotypes was detected in both CD4 and CD8 compartments, with the overlap likely arising from convergent recombination. FACS-sorted repertoires could contain abundant contaminating clonotypes from the bulk population, so computational filtering was required.

TCR cDNA was synthesized by 5'RACE template switching, which introduced a universal primer site and unique molecular identifiers. Priming for cDNA synthesis came from both the TCR alpha and TCR beta constant segments. Libraries were amplified in two PCR steps, with sample barcodes and sequencing adapters added in the second step. Sequencing of libraries was done on Illumina HiSeq 2500 (2x100 bp) or NovaSeq (2x150 bp). Concerning the study's data processing: MIGEC handled demultiplexing of reads and collapsing into UMI consensus sequences, while MiXCR performed V(D)J alignment. Vaccine-responding clonotypes were defined with edgeR using replicate PBMC samples, requiring FDR below 0.01 and a log2 fold change above 5 up to day 15. Each bulk clonotype was labeled CD4 or CD8 based on which sequenced repertoire, CD4 or CD8, contained the clonotype at higher abundance. Clonotypes enriched at least 10-fold in dextramer-positive over dextramer-negative fractions were defined as NS4B-specific, and CD4-biased clonotypes were excluded. Using fastp trimming at Q25 and MiXCR clonotype assembly, TCRdb reanalyzed the public sequencing data and kept in-frame beta chains. Rows are unified per CDR3 protein, each entry keeping the most common DNA and genes. TCRdb's processing, not the study's, gives the V and J calls here. The sample table lists fewer than 100,000 distinct CDR3 sequences, approximately 9% of them with a count of one. The ten largest account for roughly 15% of the sample.

The sample's treatment or condition, from its label and the paper: live attenuated yellow fever vaccine strain. A standard Ficoll-Paque protocol was used to isolate PBMCs from peripheral blood. Epitope-specific CD8 T cells were sorted with a dextramer loaded with the yellow fever NS4B epitope peptide, and anti-CD3 and anti-CD8 staining was applied. RNA was extracted with TriZol from bulk PBMCs, CD4 and CD8 fractions, and dextramer-positive and dextramer-negative fractions. The sequencing used CD8+ T cells not binding an NS4B(214-222) dextramer, sorted from PBMCs, collected less than 18 days after the first yellow fever vaccination. In the paper's terms, the cell subset or site label means: NS4B epitope dextramer-negative CD8 T cells. This sequence originates from a man aged 18-30 years who received the YFV17D yellow fever vaccine. This chain is built from TRBV5-1 and TRBJ1-1; TRBD1 agrees with 7 junctional bases. The CDR3 region reads CASSSGGRKAEAFF. The base sequence is TGCGCCAGCAGCTCAGGGGGGCGCAAGGCTGAAGCTTTCTTT.